The T cell receptor (beta chain) under discussion was sequenced for a study of blood T cell repertoires in COVID-19. About the study: PBMCs, B-cell-depleted T cells, or T cells were the source of the cDNA or gDNA that made up the material.

Per germline, CDR1 LGHDT and CDR2 YNNKEL (reference sequence). After removal of 3 bases from V and 2 bases from J, the junction contained 2 bases not matched to a gene. The CDR3 totals 14 residues. Here immunoSEQ multiplex PCR was the method, and the copy in TCRdb shows in-frame clones only, minus some. The sample carries 110,000 or so clones, less than 80% recorded once. The sequence was obtained from a man between 50 and 59 years old with acute or convalescent COVID-19. Sequencing used peripheral blood. V usage is TRBV3-1 (or the pseudogene TRBV3-2) and J usage is TRBJ2-5; 8 nucleotides agree with TRBD1. CDR3 bases: TGTGCCAGCAGCCACGGACAGGGACAAGAGACCCAGTACTTC. Amino acid sequence: CASSHGQGQETQYF.